This T cell receptor beta chain was sequenced for a study of blood T cell repertoires in COVID-19 (dated by TCRdb to 2019 to 2021). For the study in its entirety: The collaborator samples originated in the United States, Italy and Spain and spanned the acute and convalescent phases of COVID-19. HLA class I and class II types, where available, came from metadata supplied by the sample provider rather than from assay-based typing. The repertoires were released in a freely available public database meant as a resource for research on the immune response to SARS-CoV-2. Nearly every sample came with metadata listing a de-identified subject ID, COVID-19 status, age in years and sex. Subjects who had been exposed to COVID-19, were actively infected with it, or had recovered from it provided the deeply sampled blood TCRbeta repertoires that made up the dataset. Samples were obtained from the ongoing ImmuneRACE study (first 160 participants) and from about 1,300 subjects provided by 6 global collaborators. The material from the prospective study consisted of cDNA or gDNA derived from T cells, B-cell-depleted T cells, or PBMCs. The paper as a whole reports these results and caveats: Clinical and demographic metadata were provided uncurated, with the amount varying by source and participant.

Samples from volunteer blood donors who had recovered from COVID-19 were contributed by a second Seattle source. The collaborating institutions used their own protocols to collect whole blood in K2EDTA tubes. Collaborator samples were shipped for TCRbeta analysis as frozen whole blood, isolated PBMCs, or DNA extracted from either sample type. From cysteine to phenylalanine, the CDR3 is 15 amino acids long. CDR3 DNA only is kept here, 45 bases in frame from base 1. V loses 9 bases, J loses 4 bases, and the germline ends lie 18 bases apart. The germline V gene specifies MGHDK as CDR1 and SYGVNS as CDR2. This clone has a count of ten or more. Its recognized antigen is unknown. Per-base quality was not reported, and no clone a single base away is much larger than it. The immunoSEQ Assay, a bias-controlled multiplex PCR, was used to amplify TCRbeta CDR3 regions from genomic DNA. The study's own analysis went as follows. The number of nucleated cells in each sample was estimated by amplification of reference gene primers within the assay. To quantify the absolute abundance of each unique TCRbeta CDR3 rearrangement, sequence reads were collapsed and filtered. For each sample, productive Simpson clonality was calculated by taking the square root of Simpson's diversity index across productive rearrangements. TCRdb re-hosts the immuneACCESS table, in-frame sequences only. Its copies lack some clones; in the studies checked, an unresolved V gene accounts for under half of them, and the cause for the rest is not known. That table is the source of V, J and clone size, and D and trimming were worked out from the DNA. A total of more than 250,000 clones appear in this sample, around 78% of them only once. Roughly 4.5% of the sample is in the top ten clones.

This receptor was taken from a man between 60 and 75 years old who had recovered from COVID-19. The rearranged chain carries TRBV25-1 and TRBJ1-4; the D gene is perhaps TRBD1, from 6 matching bases. Sequencing input: peripheral blood. The sequenced DNA is TGTGCCAGTACAGGGAGTGACGAGGGTAATGAAAAACTGTTTTTT. This translates into CASTGSDEGNEKLFF.